This TCR beta chain comes out of a study of somatic mutations in cytotoxic T cells in rheumatoid arthritis. The overall study: Flow cytometry sorted some V beta antibody-stained T-cell populations to nearly 100% purity, V beta1+ cells among them being sequenced for TCRB.

Study-level points and caveats: About an eighth of the roughly 65 patients had a largest CD8+ clone above 20% of CD8+ cells. The slight TRBV07 underrepresentation in rheumatoid arthritis patients received no adjustment for multiple comparisons.

Produced via immunoSEQ multiplex PCR; TCRdb's table is partial and in-frame only. The sample contains 9,500 to 13,000 clones, 70% to 90% of which appear only once. The CDR3 consists of 16 residues. CDR1 is LNHNV and CDR2 is YYDKDF in the germline V gene (reference sequence). Unmatched junction bases numbered 11, after V lost 3 bases and J lost 8 bases. Notes on this clone: Antigen unknown.

Sequenced: CD8+ T cells sorted from blood. The TCR was taken from an adult with rheumatoid arthritis. J is TRBJ1-4 and V is TRBV15; 8 bases are shared with TRBD1. The CDR3 protein is CATSRDRVYREEKLFF. CDR3 DNA: TGTGCCACCAGCAGGGACAGGGTCTACCGTGAGGAAAAACTGTTTTTT.